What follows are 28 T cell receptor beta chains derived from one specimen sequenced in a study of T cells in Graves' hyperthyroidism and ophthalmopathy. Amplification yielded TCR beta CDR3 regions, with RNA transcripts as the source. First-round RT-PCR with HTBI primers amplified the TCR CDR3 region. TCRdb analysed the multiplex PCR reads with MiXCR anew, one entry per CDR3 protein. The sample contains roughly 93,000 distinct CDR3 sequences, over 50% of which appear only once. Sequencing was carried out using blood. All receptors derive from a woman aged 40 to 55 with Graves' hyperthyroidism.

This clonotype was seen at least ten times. The CDR3 DNA sequence: TGTGCCATCAGTGGAGCAGGGTCGGTGGAGACCCAGTACTTC. Translating it yields CAISGAGSVETQYF. The J gene is TRBJ2-5, the V gene TRBV10-3, with D perhaps TRBD1 (5 bases). The CDR3 sequence is 14 residues long. With 4 bases removed from V and 5 bases from J, the gap between germline ends came to 14 bases. CDR1 and CDR2 (germline): ENHRY, SYGVKD.

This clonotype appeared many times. CDR3: CASSATGGYQPQHF. CDR3 nucleotides: TGTGCCAGCAGTGCTACAGGGGGCTACCAGCCCCAGCATTTT. The V call is TRBV2, the J call TRBJ1-5, with 9 bases identical to TRBD1. V lost 4 bases, J lost 7 bases, and 5 bases stayed unmatched. Germline assignment: CDR1 SNHLY and CDR2 FYNNEI. CDR3 length equals 14 residues.

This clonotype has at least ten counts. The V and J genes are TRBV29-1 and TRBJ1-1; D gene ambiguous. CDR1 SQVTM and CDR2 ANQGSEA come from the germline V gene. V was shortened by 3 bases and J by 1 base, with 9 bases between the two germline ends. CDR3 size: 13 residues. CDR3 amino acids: CSVEDTANTEAFF. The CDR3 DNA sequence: TGCAGCGTTGAGGATACAGCGAACACTGAAGCTTTCTTT.

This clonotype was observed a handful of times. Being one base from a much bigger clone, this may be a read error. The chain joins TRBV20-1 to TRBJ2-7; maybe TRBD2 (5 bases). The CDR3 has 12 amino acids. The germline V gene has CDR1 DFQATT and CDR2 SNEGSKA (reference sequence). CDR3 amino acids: CSASLAAYERYF. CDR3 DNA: TGCAGTGCTAGCCTAGCCGCCTACGAGCGGTACTTC.

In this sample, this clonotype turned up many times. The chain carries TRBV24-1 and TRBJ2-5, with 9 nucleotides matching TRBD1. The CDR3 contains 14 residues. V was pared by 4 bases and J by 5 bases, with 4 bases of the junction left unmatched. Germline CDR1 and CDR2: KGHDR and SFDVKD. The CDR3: CATSESGTGETQYF. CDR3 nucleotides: TGTGCCACCAGTGAATCCGGGACAGGGGAGACCCAGTACTTC.

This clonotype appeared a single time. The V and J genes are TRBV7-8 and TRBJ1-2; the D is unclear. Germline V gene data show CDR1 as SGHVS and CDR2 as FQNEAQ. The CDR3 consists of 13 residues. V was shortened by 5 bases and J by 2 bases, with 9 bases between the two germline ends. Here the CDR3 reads CASSLEDNYGYTF. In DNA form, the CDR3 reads TGTGCCAGCAGCCTAGAGGACAACTATGGCTACACCTTC.

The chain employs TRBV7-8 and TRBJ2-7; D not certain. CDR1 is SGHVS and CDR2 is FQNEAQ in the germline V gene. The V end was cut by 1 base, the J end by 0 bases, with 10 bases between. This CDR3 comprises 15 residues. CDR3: CASSLGSGASYEQYF. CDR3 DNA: TGTGCCAGCAGCTTAGGGAGTGGTGCCTCCTACGAGCAGTACTTC.

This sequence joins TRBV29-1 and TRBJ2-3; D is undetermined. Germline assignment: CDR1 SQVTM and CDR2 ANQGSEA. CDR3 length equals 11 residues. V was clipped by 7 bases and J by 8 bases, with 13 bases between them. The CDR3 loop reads CSAWLSATQYF. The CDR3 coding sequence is TGCAGCGCCTGGCTCTCGGCTACGCAGTATTTT.

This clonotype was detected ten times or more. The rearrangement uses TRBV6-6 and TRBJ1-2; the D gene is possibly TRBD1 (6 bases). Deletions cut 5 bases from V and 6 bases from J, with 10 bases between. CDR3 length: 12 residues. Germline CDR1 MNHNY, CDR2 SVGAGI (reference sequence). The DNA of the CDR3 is TGTGCCAGCAGTCCTAGGGGGAATGGCTACACCTTC. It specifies CASSPRGNGYTF.

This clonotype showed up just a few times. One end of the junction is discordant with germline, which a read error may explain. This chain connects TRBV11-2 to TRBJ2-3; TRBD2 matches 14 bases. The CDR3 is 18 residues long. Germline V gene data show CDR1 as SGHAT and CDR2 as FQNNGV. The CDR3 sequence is CASSWRTSGRTSTDAQYF. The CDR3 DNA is TGTGCCAGCAGCTGGAGGACTAGCGGGAGGACTAGCACAGATGCGCAGTATTTT. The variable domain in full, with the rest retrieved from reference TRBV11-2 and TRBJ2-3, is EAGVAQSPRYKIIEKRQSVAFWCNPISGHATLYWYQQILGQGPKLLIQFQNNGVVDDSQLPKDRFSAERLKGVDSTLKIQPAKLEDSAVYLCASSWRTSGRTSTDAQYFGPGTRLTVL.

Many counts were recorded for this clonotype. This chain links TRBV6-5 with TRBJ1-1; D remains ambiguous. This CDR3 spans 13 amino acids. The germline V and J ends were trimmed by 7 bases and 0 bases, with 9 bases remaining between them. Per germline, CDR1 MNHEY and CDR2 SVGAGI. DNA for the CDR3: TGTGCCAGCATAGACCGCATGAACACTGAAGCTTTCTTT. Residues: CASIDRMNTEAFF.

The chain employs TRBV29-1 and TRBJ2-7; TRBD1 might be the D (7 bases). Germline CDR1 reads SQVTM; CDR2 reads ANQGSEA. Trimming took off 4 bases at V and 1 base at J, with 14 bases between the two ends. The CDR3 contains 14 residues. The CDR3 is CSVAGAGQSYEQYF. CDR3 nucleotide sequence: TGCAGCGTTGCGGGGGCGGGACAGTCCTACGAGCAGTACTTC.

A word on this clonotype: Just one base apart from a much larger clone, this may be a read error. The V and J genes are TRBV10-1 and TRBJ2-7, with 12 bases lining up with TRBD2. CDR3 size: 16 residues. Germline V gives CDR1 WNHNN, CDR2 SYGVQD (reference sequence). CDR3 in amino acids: CASSGGRLAGDNGQYF. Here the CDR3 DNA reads TGTGCCAGCAGCGGGGGAAGACTAGCGGGAGATAACGGGCAGTACTTC.

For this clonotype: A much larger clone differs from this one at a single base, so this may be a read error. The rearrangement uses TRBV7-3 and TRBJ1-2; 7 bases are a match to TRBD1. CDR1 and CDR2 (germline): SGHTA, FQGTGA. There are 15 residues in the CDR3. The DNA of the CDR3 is TGTGCCAGCAGCACGGGTGGGACAGCCAACTATGGCCACACCTTC. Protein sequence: CASSTGGTANYGHTF.

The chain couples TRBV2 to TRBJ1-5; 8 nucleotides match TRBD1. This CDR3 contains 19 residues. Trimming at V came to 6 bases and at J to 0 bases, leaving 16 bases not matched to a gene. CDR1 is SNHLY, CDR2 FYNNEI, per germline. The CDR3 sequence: CASSPTSGGLLYSNQPQHF. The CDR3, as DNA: TGTGCCAGCAGCCCTACCTCAGGGGGCCTTCTTTATAGCAATCAGCCCCAGCATTTT.

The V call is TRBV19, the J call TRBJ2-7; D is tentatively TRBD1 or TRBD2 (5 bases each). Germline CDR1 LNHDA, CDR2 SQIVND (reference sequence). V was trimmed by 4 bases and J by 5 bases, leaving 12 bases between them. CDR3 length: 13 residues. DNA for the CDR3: TGTGCCAGTAGTACGGGCCGGGGCCACGAGCAGTACTTC. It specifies CASSTGRGHEQYF.

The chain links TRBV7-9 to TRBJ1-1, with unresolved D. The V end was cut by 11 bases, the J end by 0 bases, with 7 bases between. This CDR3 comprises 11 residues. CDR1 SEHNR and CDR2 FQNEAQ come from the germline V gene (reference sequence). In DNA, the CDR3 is TGTGCCCAACCGTTGAACACTGAAGCTTTCTTT. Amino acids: CAQPLNTEAFF.

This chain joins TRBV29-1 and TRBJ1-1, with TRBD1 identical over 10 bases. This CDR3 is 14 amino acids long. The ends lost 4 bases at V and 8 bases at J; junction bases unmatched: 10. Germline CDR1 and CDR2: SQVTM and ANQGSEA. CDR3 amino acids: CSVARQGAFFEAFF. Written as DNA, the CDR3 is TGCAGCGTTGCTAGACAGGGGGCTTTCTTCGAAGCTTTCTTT.

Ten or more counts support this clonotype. This chain's CDR3 is CASSPGTGGVEKLFF. CDR3 nucleotides: TGTGCCAGCAGTCCTGGGACAGGGGGCGTTGAAAAACTGTTTTTT. The gene calls are TRBV6-6 and TRBJ1-4; the match to TRBD1 covers 12 bases. Trimming at V came to 5 bases and at J to 7 bases, leaving 5 bases not matched to a gene. This CDR3 has 15 amino acids. Germline V gives CDR1 MNHNY, CDR2 SVGAGI (reference sequence).

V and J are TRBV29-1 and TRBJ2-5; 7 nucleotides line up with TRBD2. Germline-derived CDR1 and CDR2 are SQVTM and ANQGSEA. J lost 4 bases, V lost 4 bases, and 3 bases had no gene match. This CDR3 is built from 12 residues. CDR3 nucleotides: TGCAGCGTTGTACTAGCGCTAGAGACCCAGTACTTC. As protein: CSVVLALETQYF.

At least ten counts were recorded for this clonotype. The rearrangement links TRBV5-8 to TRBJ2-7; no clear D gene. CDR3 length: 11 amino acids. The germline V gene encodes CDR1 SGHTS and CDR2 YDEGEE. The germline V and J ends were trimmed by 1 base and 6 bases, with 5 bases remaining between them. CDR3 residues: CASSLHLEQYF. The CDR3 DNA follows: TGTGCCAGCAGCTTGCATCTCGAGCAGTACTTC.

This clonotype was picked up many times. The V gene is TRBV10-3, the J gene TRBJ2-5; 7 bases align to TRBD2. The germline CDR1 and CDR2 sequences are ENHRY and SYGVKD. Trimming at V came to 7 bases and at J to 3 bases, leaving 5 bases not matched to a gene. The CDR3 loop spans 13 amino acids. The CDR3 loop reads CAIIVRGEETQYF. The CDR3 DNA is TGTGCCATCATTGTCCGGGGGGAAGAGACCCAGTACTTC.

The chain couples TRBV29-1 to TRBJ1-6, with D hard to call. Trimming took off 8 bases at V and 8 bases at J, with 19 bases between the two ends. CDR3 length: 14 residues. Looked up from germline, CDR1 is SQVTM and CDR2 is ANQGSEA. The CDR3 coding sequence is TGCAGCTTGAACTCGGCCCTAGGTGATTCACCCCTCCACTTT. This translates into CSLNSALGDSPLHF.

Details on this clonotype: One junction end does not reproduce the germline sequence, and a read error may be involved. The CDR3 loop reads CSAREGRESQYF. CDR3 coding DNA: TGCAGTGCTCGGGAGGGGCGAGAGTCCCAGTACTTC. The V and J genes are TRBV20-1 and TRBJ2-5; 8 bases match TRBD2. The germline V gene has CDR1 DFQATT and CDR2 SNEGSKA (reference sequence). This CDR3 is built from 12 residues.

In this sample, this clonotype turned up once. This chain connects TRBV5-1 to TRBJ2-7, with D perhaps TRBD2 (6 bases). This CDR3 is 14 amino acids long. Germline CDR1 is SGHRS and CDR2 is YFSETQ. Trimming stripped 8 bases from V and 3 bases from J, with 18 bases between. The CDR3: CASSRDSLGYEQYF. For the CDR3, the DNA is TGCGCCAGTAGCAGGGACTCTCTAGGCTACGAGCAGTACTTC. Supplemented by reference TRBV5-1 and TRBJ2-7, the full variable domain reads KAGVTQTPRYLIKTRGQQVTLSCSPISGHRSVSWYQQTPGQGLQFLFEYFSETQRNKGNFPGRFSGRQFSNSRSEMNVSTLELGDSALYLCASSRDSLGYEQYFGPGTRLTVT.

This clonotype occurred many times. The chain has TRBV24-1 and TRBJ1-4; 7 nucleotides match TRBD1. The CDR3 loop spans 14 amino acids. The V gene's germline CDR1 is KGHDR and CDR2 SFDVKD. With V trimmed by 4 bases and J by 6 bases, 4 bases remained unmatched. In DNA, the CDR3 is TGTGCCACCAGTGAAGGGACAGTTCATGAAAAACTGTTTTTT. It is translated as CATSEGTVHEKLFF.

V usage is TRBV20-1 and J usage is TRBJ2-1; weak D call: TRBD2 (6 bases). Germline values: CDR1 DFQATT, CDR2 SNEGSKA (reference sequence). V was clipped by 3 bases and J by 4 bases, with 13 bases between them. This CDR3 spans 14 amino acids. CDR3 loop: CSARRTGGYNEQFF. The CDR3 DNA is TGCAGTGCTAGGCGCACCGGGGGTTACAATGAGCAGTTCTTC.

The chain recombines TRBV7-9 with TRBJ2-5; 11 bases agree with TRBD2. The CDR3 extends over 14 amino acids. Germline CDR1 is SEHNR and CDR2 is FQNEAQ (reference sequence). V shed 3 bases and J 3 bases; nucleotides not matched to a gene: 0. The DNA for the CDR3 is TGTGCCAGCAGCTTGACTAGCGGGGAAGAGACCCAGTACTTC. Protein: CASSLTSGEETQYF. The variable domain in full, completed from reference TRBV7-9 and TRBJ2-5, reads DTGVSQNPRHKITKRGQNVTFRCDPISEHNRLYWYRQTLGQGPEFLTYFQNEAQLEKSRLLSDRFSAERPKGSFSTLEIQRTEQGDSAMYLCASSLTSGEETQYFGPGTRLLVL.